This TCR beta chain comes out of a study of CD8+CD57+ T cells in acquired aplastic anemia. Looking at the study overall: Yields of DNA that came from sorted CD4+ and CD8+ cells averaged approximately 3.5 ug. Where healthy donors were concerned, CD4+ cells averaged approximately 9.8 million reads. Study results and limitations: Statistical testing detected no significant gap in CD8+ Simpson's diversity between patients and controls. Twenty-nine shared CD8+ CDR3s appeared highly expressed within patients' immunodominant clones.

The study profiled TCR beta VDJ and CDR3 using genomic DNA as template. Via MiXCR, TCRdb re-called the reads, giving one row per CDR3 protein. The sample includes some 68,000 distinct CDR3 sequences, roughly half of them seen just once. On this clonotype: Its antigen is unidentified.

Germline values: CDR1 SNHLY, CDR2 FYNNEI. Trimming pared 3 bases from V and 5 bases from J, leaving 2 bases between. The CDR3 covers 11 residues. Sequencing was performed on sorted CD4+, CD8+, or CD8+CD57+ T cells (not recorded which) from PBMCs. This TCR was recovered from a human donor in good health, serving as a control. This rearrangement joins TRBV2 to TRBJ2-1; D unclear. The CDR3 DNA reads as TGTGCCAGCAGTGAGGACAATGAGCAGTTCTTC. Protein product: CASSEDNEQFF.